These 29 T cell receptor beta chains share one sample of origin, sequenced in a study of T-cell reconstitution after alpha-beta-depleted transplantation in children. Molecular barcoding with unique molecular identifiers was used for the TCRbeta library. TCRdb used MiXCR to reprocess the PCR reads, holding one entry per CDR3 protein. This table holds about 240,000 distinct CDR3 sequences, 12% found once. The specimen was PBMCs from the stem cell graft donor, collected from the stem cell graft. The receptor set was obtained from a human donor who donated a stem cell graft to a child with acute lymphoblastic leukemia.

This clonotype occurred many times. The chain carries TRBV10-3 and TRBJ2-6, with D unresolved. Trimming took 6 bases from V and 0 from J, leaving 9 bases between them. Germline loops: CDR1 ENHRY, CDR2 SYGVKD. The CDR3 has 15 residues. The CDR3 sequence: CAIRDGFSGANVLTF. The CDR3 nucleotides are TGTGCCATCAGGGACGGATTCTCTGGGGCCAACGTCCTGACTTTC.

This clonotype has a count of ten or more. The chain is built from TRBV20-1 and TRBJ2-7; the D gene is possibly TRBD1 (5 bases). The CDR3 is 12 residues long. V lost 6 bases, J lost 4 bases, and 13 bases lay in between. CDR1 and CDR2 from the germline V gene are DFQATT and SNEGSKA (reference sequence). The CDR3 sequence: CSAQRGAYEQYF. The CDR3 DNA reads as TGCAGTGCCCAGCGTGGGGCGTACGAGCAGTACTTC.

This clonotype was observed many times. The chain recombines TRBV12-3 or TRBV12-4 with TRBJ2-1; 8 bases fit TRBD2. The CDR3 is 12 amino acids. After removal of 3 bases from V and 16 bases from J, the junction contained 8 bases not matched to a gene. CDR3 in DNA: TGTGCCAGCAGTTTTAGCGGGGTATCTGCTTTCTTC. Amino acids: CASSFSGVSAFF.

In its sample, this clonotype was seen many times. The J gene is TRBJ2-1, the V gene TRBV7-2; 8 bases match TRBD1. Germline CDR1 is SGHTA and CDR2 is FQGNSA. CDR3 length: 15 amino acids. The V gene end was trimmed by 1 base and the J gene end by 6 bases; junction bases not matched to a gene: 5. The CDR3 bases are TGTGCCAGCAGCTTAGGGACAGGGCGGGCCAATGAGCAGTTCTTC. Translation gives CASSLGTGRANEQFF.

This clonotype was recorded a few times. The chain couples TRBV18 to TRBJ2-3; no clear D. The germline V gene encodes CDR1 KGHSH and CDR2 LQKENI. This CDR3 comprises 15 residues. Trimming removed 1 base at V and 4 bases at J, with 12 bases between. The CDR3 sequence: CASSPLLSGADTQYF. CDR3 DNA sequence: TGTGCCAGCTCACCACTGCTATCCGGAGCAGATACGCAGTATTTT.

The table lists this clonotype with many counts. The chain employs TRBV5-1 and TRBJ2-5; D may be TRBD1 or TRBD2 (5 bases each). Per germline, CDR1 SGHRS and CDR2 YFSETQ. V shed 0 bases and J shed 4 bases, with 7 bases lying between them. CDR3 length equals 13 residues. CDR3 protein: CASSLEGTETQYF. Here the CDR3 DNA reads TGCGCCAGCAGCTTGGAGGGGACAGAGACCCAGTACTTC.

The rearrangement links TRBV19 to TRBJ2-7, with D hard to call. V was shortened by 7 bases and J by 3 bases, with 19 bases between the two germline ends. Germline V CDR1 and CDR2: LNHDA, SQIVND (reference sequence). The CDR3 spans 15 residues. CDR3 DNA: TGTGCCAGTAAAAGTGATGTCGGCGTCGACTACGAGCAGTACTTC. This gives the protein CASKSDVGVDYEQYF. Supplemented by reference TRBV19 and TRBJ2-7, the full variable domain reads DGGITQSPKYLFRKEGQNVTLSCEQNLNHDAMYWYRQDPGQGLRLIYYSQIVNDFQKGDIAEGYSVSREKKESFPLTVTSAQKNPTAFYLCASKSDVGVDYEQYFGPGTRLTVT.

In the case of this clonotype: At one of its ends the junction is not consistent with the germline gene, which may arise from a read error. The V call is TRBV20-1, the J call TRBJ1-5; a weak D match, TRBD1 (6 bases). The CDR3 extends over 13 amino acids. The germline gives CDR1 DFQATT, CDR2 SNEGSKA (reference sequence). The CDR3 nucleotides read TGCAGTGTTAGAGGGGGGCCTGGTCAGCCCCAGCATTTT. As protein: CSVRGGPGQPQHF.

This clonotype was detected many times. This chain connects TRBV29-1 to TRBJ2-1; TRBD2 aligns across 10 bases. V trimming: 8 bases; J trimming: 7 bases; junction bases outside the gene matches: 14. The CDR3 has 15 amino acids. Germline CDR1 SQVTM, CDR2 ANQGSEA. CDR3 loop: CSLNSPGLARNEQFF. CDR3 DNA: TGCAGCCTAAACAGTCCGGGACTAGCGAGGAATGAGCAGTTCTTC.

The chain uses TRBV4-3 and TRBJ1-2; no firm D call. The CDR3 is 15 residues long. The V gene lost 4 bases and the J gene lost 8 bases, with 20 bases spanning the gap. The V gene's germline CDR1 is LGHNA and CDR2 YSLEER. The CDR3 loop is CASSRASFPPVGYTF. DNA for the CDR3: TGCGCCAGCAGCCGAGCCTCGTTCCCCCCGGTCGGCTACACCTTC.

This clonotype was recorded many times. This rearrangement joins TRBV6-1 to TRBJ2-3, with D maybe TRBD2 (6 bases). CDR3 size: 17 residues. Trimming removed 2 bases at V and 2 bases at J, with 17 bases between. Germline CDR1 and CDR2: MNHNS and SASEGT. The CDR3 sequence: CASSESEGVILTDTQYF. In DNA, the CDR3 is TGTGCCAGCAGTGAATCGGAGGGAGTAATACTCACAGATACGCAGTATTTT.

This clonotype was counted ten times or more. The V gene is TRBV6-4, the J gene TRBJ1-5, with D uncertain. This CDR3 has 16 residues. Between the trimmed V and J ends, which lost 2 bases and 4 bases, there was a span of 15 bases. Per the germline V gene, CDR1 is MRHNA and CDR2 is SNTAGT. Here the CDR3 DNA reads TGTGCCAGCAGTGACCCTGAAAGTATAGGGAATCAGCCCCAGCATTTT. It encodes CASSDPESIGNQPQHF.

This clonotype showed up just a few times. An end of the junction differs from the germline gene, which may be a read error. The chain employs TRBV12-3 or TRBV12-4 and TRBJ2-1; TRBD2 aligns across 15 bases. The CDR3 length is 16 residues. The CDR3 spells CASRFERTSGRDEQFF. The CDR3 nucleotides read TGTGCCAGCCGTTTCGAGAGGACTAGCGGGAGGGATGAGCAGTTCTTC.

This clonotype was detected ten times or more. Here the CDR3 reads CSARLAGVVYTQYF. DNA for the CDR3: TGCAGTGCACGACTAGCGGGAGTGGTTTATACGCAGTATTTT. The chain employs TRBV20-1 and TRBJ2-3; 12 bases are shared with TRBD2. The J segment lost 7 bases and the V segment lost 6 bases, leaving 8 bases of the junction unmatched. The CDR3 spans 14 residues. Germline V gene data show CDR1 as DFQATT and CDR2 as SNEGSKA (reference sequence).

This clonotype came up many times. This chain joins TRBV10-3 and TRBJ2-7; the D call may be TRBD1 or TRBD2 (5 bases each). CDR3 length: 16 residues. V shed 0 bases and J shed 9 bases, with 21 bases lying between them. CDR1 is ENHRY and CDR2 is SYGVKD in the germline V gene. CDR3 sequence: CAISESGEGLRFGQYF. The DNA of the CDR3 is TGTGCCATCAGTGAGTCGGGAGAGGGGCTCAGGTTCGGGCAGTACTTC.

There are many counts of this clonotype. The rearrangement uses TRBV29-1 and TRBJ2-7; D gene unclear. CDR3 length: 12 residues. The V gene's germline CDR1 is SQVTM and CDR2 ANQGSEA. V was trimmed by 1 base and J by 1 base, leaving 5 bases between them. CDR3 loop: CSVEGPSYEQYF. The CDR3 region has the DNA TGCAGCGTTGAAGGGCCGTCCTACGAGCAGTACTTC.

This clonotype was counted many times. The chain combines TRBV20-1 with TRBJ2-5; D ambiguous. Germline lookup yields CDR1 DFQATT and CDR2 SNEGSKA (reference sequence). The CDR3 spans 11 residues. V gave up 6 bases and J gave up 5 bases, with 10 bases separating them. This CDR3 reads CSAPKVETQYF. CDR3 DNA: TGCAGTGCCCCAAAGGTCGAGACCCAGTACTTC.

This clonotype came up many times. This chain joins TRBV20-1 and TRBJ1-2, with D possibly matching TRBD1 (5 bases). V was trimmed by 6 bases and J by 2 bases, leaving 22 bases between them. The germline CDR1 and CDR2 sequences are DFQATT and SNEGSKA (reference sequence). The CDR3 totals 16 residues. The CDR3 DNA sequence: TGCAGTGCCACTTTCCCGATTTGGGGCTCGAACTATGGCTACACCTTC. It is translated as CSATFPIWGSNYGYTF.

The table lists this clonotype with many counts. The genes are TRBV5-1 and TRBJ1-1; D not resolved. The germline gives CDR1 SGHRS, CDR2 YFSETQ. This CDR3 has 13 residues. Trimming stripped 5 bases from V and 7 bases from J, with 15 bases between. The CDR3 coding sequence is TGCGCCAGCAGTAACACGGCAGCCGATGAAGCTTTCTTT. It encodes CASSNTAADEAFF.

In its sample, this clonotype was seen many times. The chain recombines TRBV2 with TRBJ2-2; D call uncertain. V was trimmed by 9 bases and J by 1 base, leaving 9 bases between them. Germline V gene lookup returns CDR1 SNHLY and CDR2 FYNNEI. The CDR3 extends over 13 amino acids. The CDR3 reads CASSVENTGELFF. CDR3 nucleotides: TGTGCCAGTTCGGTGGAGAACACCGGGGAGCTGTTTTTT.

Concerning this clonotype itself: This may arise from a read error, as a much more abundant clone is one base away. It is likely a read error, because the conserved phenylalanine at the end of the CDR3 is missing. J is TRBJ1-4 and V is TRBV30; D gene ambiguous. Germline V gene sequence: CDR1 GTSNPN, CDR2 SVGIG (reference sequence). V lost 0 bases, J lost 7 bases, and 9 bases lay in between. This CDR3 is 13 amino acids long. In DNA, the CDR3 is TGTGCCTGGAGTGTCCAGGAAGGTGAAAAACTGTTTTTG. It translates to CAWSVQEGEKLFL.

This chain uses TRBV20-1 with TRBJ2-7, with D unresolved. Germline-derived CDR1 and CDR2 are DFQATT and SNEGSKA (reference sequence). The CDR3 extends over 12 amino acids. V was clipped by 3 bases and J by 4 bases, with 10 bases between them. The CDR3 sequence is CSASNRLYEQYF. The CDR3, as DNA: TGCAGTGCTAGCAACAGACTTTACGAGCAGTACTTC.

This clonotype was detected many times. The J gene is TRBJ1-5, the V gene TRBV28, with TRBD1 matching 9 bases. In germline, CDR1 is MDHEN, CDR2 SYDVKM. Trimming cost V 8 bases and J 4 bases; bases outside gene matches: 9. The CDR3 loop spans 15 amino acids. CDR3 nucleotide sequence: TGTGCCAGCTTGCGCCCCGGGACAGGGAATCAGCCCCAGCATTTT. It translates to CASLRPGTGNQPQHF.

V is TRBV5-4 and J is TRBJ2-1, with D possibly called TRBD1 or TRBD2 (5 bases each). The CDR3 has 13 amino acids. V shed 0 bases and J shed 13 bases, with 14 bases lying between them. Germline V gene lookup returns CDR1 SGHNT and CDR2 YYREEE (reference sequence). The CDR3 protein is CASSLDRDPAQFF. As DNA, the CDR3 is TGTGCCAGCAGCTTGGACCGGGACCCAGCTCAGTTCTTC. Using reference TRBV5-4 and TRBJ2-1 for the parts outside the CDR3, the full variable domain is ETGVTQSPTHLIKTRGQQVTLRCSSQSGHNTVSWYQQALGQGPQFIFQYYREEENGRGNFPPRFSGLQFPNYSSELNVNALELDDSALYLCASSLDRDPAQFFGPGTRLTVL.

This clonotype was observed a few times. The V call is TRBV7-6, the J call TRBJ1-2; 9 nucleotides line up with TRBD1. J was trimmed by 5 bases and V by 6 bases; bases with no gene match: 7. Germline V CDR1 and CDR2: SGHVS, FNYEAQ. This CDR3 is built from 14 residues. The CDR3 spells CASRRPGQGYGYTF. In DNA form, the CDR3 reads TGTGCCAGCAGACGGCCGGGACAGGGTTATGGCTACACCTTC.

This clonotype was seen ten or more times. This chain uses TRBV5-1 with TRBJ1-1; no reliable D call. Trimming removed 5 bases at V and 8 bases at J, with 10 bases between. This CDR3 is built from 11 residues. Germline loops: CDR1 SGHRS, CDR2 YFSETQ. Written as DNA, the CDR3 is TGCGCCAGCAGGCGCGAAACCGAAGCTTTCTTT. It is translated as CASRRETEAFF.

The table lists this clonotype with a count of one. The rearrangement joins TRBV12-3 or TRBV12-4 to TRBJ2-2, with TRBD1 matching 7 bases. CDR3 size: 17 residues. The trim removed 8 bases at V and 4 bases at J, leaving 16 bases unmatched. CDR3 loop: CASCQDRSWVGTGELFF. CDR3 nucleotide sequence: TGTGCCAGCTGCCAGGACAGGTCCTGGGTCGGCACCGGGGAGCTGTTTTTT.

This clonotype was picked up many times. V is TRBV15 and J is TRBJ2-1; no clear D gene. CDR1 is LNHNV and CDR2 is YYDKDF in the germline V gene (reference sequence). CDR3 length: 12 amino acids. Deletions cut 1 base from V and 9 bases from J, with 7 bases between. The CDR3 DNA reads as TGTGCCACCAGCAGAGGCGAGATTGAGCAGTTCTTC. Its translation is CATSRGEIEQFF.

This clonotype was recorded a few times. The chain couples TRBV29-1 to TRBJ2-7; possibly TRBD1 or TRBD2 for D (6 bases each). Germline V lookup: CDR1 SQVTM, CDR2 ANQGSEA. CDR3 length: 14 amino acids. V lost 4 bases and J 9 bases, leaving 22 bases between the germline ends. The CDR3 DNA is TGCAGCGTTGGGAGGGATGGAGGGACACAAGGGCAGTACTTC. Protein product: CSVGRDGGTQGQYF.